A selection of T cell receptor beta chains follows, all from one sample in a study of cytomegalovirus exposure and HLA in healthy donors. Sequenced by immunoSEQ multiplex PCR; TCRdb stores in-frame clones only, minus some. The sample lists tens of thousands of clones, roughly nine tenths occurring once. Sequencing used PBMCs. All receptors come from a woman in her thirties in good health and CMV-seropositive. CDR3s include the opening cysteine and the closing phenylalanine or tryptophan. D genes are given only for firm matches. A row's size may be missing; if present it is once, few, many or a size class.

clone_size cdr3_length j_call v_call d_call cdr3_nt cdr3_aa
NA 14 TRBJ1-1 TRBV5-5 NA TGTGCCAGCAGCGCACAGGAATTTCACACTGAAGCTTTCTTT CASSAQEFHTEAFF
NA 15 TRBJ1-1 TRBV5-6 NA TGTGCCAGCAGCAATAGACGGGGGTTTTTCACTGAAGCTTTCTTT CASSNRRGFFTEAFF
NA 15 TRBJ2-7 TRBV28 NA TGTGCCAGCCACACAACTGGGCGGGGTCCCTACGAGCAGTACTTC CASHTTGRGPYEQYF
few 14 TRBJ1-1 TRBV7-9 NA TGTGCCAGCAGCTTAGACGCAGGTTCTACTGAAGCTTTCTTT CASSLDAGSTEAFF
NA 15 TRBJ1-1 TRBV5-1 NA TGCGCCAGCAGCCCCCATACAGGGAGGGGGACTGAAGCTTTCTTT CASSPHTGRGTEAFF
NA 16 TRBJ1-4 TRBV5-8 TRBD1 TGTGCCAGCAGCAAGGGGACAGGGGGAACTAATGAAAAACTGTTTTTT CASSKGTGGTNEKLFF
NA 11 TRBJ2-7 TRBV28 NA TGTGCCAGCAGTTACTATGGGGAGCAGTACTTC CASSYYGEQYF
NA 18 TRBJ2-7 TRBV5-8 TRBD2 TGTGCCAGCAGACCTCGACTAGCGGGATCCGACACCCTCTACGAGCAGTACTTC CASRPRLAGSDTLYEQYF
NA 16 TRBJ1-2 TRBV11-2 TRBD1 TGTGCCAGCACCAACCCAGGGACAGGGTTTAACTATGGCTACACCTTC CASTNPGTGFNYGYTF
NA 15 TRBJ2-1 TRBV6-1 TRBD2 TGTGCCAGCACCATGACTAGCGACTCCTACAATGAGCAGTTCTTC CASTMTSDSYNEQFF
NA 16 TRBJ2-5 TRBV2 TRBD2 TGTGCCAGCAGATCGCCCGGGACTAGCAGAATTATGGCCCAGTACTTC CASRSPGTSRIMAQYF
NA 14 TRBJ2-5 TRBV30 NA TGTGCCTGGACCCACACCGGCAGGGAAGAGACCCAGTACTTC CAWTHTGREETQYF
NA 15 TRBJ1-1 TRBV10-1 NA TGCGCCAGCAGTGAGGCGACAGCTACAGCGACTGAAGCTTTCTTT CASSEATATATEAFF
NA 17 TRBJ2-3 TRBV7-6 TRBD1 TGTGCCAGCAGCTTATCGTGGACAGGTGGCCCCACAGATACGCAGTATTTT CASSLSWTGGPTDTQYF
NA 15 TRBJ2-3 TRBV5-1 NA TGCGCCAGCAGACGGGGATACAGCGGTTTAGATACGCAGTATTTT CASRRGYSGLDTQYF
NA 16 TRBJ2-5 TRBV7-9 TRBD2 TGTGCCAGCAGCTTAGGAATAGCGGGGTCAAAAGAGACCCAGTACTTC CASSLGIAGSKETQYF
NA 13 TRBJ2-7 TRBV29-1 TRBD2 TGCAGCGTTAGGAGCGGGACCCACTACGAGCAGTACTTC CSVRSGTHYEQYF
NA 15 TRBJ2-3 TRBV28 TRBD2 TGTGCCAGCAGTGAATGGGCTAGCGGGACAGATACGCAGTATTTT CASSEWASGTDTQYF
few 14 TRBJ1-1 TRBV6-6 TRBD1 TGTGCCAGCACCCTCACAGGGGGTCTGGCTGAAGCTTTCTTT CASTLTGGLAEAFF
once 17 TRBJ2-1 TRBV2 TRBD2 TGTGCCAGCAGTTACCTTGGACTAGGGAGCTCCTACAATGAGCAGTTCTTC CASSYLGLGSSYNEQFF
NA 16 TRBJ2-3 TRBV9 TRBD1 TGTGCCAACAGCGCGGGGACAGGGGATAGCACAGATACGCAGTATTTT CANSAGTGDSTDTQYF
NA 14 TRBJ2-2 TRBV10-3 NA TGTGCCATCAGCCTGCGGGAAAACACCGGGGAGCTGTTTTTT CAISLRENTGELFF
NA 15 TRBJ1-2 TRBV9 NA TGTGCCAGCAGCCCACCGGGTGTCTCGGGGTATGGCTACACCTTC CASSPPGVSGYGYTF
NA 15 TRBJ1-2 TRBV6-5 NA TGTGCCAGCAGTCCTCAGGGACTGCCGGGATATGGCTACACCTTC CASSPQGLPGYGYTF
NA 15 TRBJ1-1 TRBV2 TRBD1 TGTGCCAGCAGTCAGGACAGGGGGTGGCGCACTGAAGCTTTCTTT CASSQDRGWRTEAFF
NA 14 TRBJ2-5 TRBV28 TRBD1 TGTGCCAGCAGCCTTAAGGACAGGGAGAAGACCCAGTACTTC CASSLKDREKTQYF
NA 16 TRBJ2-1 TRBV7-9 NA TGTGCCAGCAGCTTAGGGGAGACAATTTTAGTGGATGAGCAGTTCTTC CASSLGETILVDEQFF
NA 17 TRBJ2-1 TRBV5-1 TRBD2 TGCGCCAGCAGCTTGACGGGGAGGGGAATGGGGGATAGTGAGCAGTTCTTC CASSLTGRGMGDSEQFF